This TCR beta chain was sequenced for a study of shared clonotypes between healthy human individuals. Study in general: CD4 naive cells filled three plates per donor, CD4 memory three, CD8 naive two and CD8 memory one. Findings and limits, study-wide: Rarefaction showed sorted-subset sequencing was incomplete despite large depth. The naive CD4 repertoires of a few donors were compared, and approximately 5% of clonotypes were shared. The four-donor shared clonotypes exceeded non-shared clonotypes in generation probability, with non-shared ones scoring lower.

This clone was counted a single time. Its target is not known. TCRdb's copy holds only in-frame clones and misses some; the assay was immunoSEQ multiplex PCR. Of about 960,000 clones in the sample, around three quarters were seen once. V was clipped by 3 bases and J by 3 bases; unmatched bases: 2. This CDR3 has 14 residues. Per germline, CDR1 SGHRS and CDR2 YFSETQ. The chain uses TRBV5-1 and TRBJ2-2; 7 bases are shared with TRBD2. The sequenced sample consisted of memory CD4+ T cells sorted from blood. This sample's subset: CD45RA-negative fraction. This TCR was recovered from a young man in good health. The CDR3: CASSWGGDTGELFF. The CDR3 bases are TGCGCCAGCAGCTGGGGAGGGGACACCGGGGAGCTGTTTTTT.